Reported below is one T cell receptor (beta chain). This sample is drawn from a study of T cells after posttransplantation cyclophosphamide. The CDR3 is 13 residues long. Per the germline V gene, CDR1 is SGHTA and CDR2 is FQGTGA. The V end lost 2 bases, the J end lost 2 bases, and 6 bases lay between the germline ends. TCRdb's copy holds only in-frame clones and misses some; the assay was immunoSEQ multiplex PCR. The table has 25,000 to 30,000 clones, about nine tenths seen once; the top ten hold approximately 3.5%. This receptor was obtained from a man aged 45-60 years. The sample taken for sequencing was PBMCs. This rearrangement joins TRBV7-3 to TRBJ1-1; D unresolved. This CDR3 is CASSLEGNTEAFF. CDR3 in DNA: TGTGCCAGCAGCTTAGAGGGTAACACTGAAGCTTTCTTT.